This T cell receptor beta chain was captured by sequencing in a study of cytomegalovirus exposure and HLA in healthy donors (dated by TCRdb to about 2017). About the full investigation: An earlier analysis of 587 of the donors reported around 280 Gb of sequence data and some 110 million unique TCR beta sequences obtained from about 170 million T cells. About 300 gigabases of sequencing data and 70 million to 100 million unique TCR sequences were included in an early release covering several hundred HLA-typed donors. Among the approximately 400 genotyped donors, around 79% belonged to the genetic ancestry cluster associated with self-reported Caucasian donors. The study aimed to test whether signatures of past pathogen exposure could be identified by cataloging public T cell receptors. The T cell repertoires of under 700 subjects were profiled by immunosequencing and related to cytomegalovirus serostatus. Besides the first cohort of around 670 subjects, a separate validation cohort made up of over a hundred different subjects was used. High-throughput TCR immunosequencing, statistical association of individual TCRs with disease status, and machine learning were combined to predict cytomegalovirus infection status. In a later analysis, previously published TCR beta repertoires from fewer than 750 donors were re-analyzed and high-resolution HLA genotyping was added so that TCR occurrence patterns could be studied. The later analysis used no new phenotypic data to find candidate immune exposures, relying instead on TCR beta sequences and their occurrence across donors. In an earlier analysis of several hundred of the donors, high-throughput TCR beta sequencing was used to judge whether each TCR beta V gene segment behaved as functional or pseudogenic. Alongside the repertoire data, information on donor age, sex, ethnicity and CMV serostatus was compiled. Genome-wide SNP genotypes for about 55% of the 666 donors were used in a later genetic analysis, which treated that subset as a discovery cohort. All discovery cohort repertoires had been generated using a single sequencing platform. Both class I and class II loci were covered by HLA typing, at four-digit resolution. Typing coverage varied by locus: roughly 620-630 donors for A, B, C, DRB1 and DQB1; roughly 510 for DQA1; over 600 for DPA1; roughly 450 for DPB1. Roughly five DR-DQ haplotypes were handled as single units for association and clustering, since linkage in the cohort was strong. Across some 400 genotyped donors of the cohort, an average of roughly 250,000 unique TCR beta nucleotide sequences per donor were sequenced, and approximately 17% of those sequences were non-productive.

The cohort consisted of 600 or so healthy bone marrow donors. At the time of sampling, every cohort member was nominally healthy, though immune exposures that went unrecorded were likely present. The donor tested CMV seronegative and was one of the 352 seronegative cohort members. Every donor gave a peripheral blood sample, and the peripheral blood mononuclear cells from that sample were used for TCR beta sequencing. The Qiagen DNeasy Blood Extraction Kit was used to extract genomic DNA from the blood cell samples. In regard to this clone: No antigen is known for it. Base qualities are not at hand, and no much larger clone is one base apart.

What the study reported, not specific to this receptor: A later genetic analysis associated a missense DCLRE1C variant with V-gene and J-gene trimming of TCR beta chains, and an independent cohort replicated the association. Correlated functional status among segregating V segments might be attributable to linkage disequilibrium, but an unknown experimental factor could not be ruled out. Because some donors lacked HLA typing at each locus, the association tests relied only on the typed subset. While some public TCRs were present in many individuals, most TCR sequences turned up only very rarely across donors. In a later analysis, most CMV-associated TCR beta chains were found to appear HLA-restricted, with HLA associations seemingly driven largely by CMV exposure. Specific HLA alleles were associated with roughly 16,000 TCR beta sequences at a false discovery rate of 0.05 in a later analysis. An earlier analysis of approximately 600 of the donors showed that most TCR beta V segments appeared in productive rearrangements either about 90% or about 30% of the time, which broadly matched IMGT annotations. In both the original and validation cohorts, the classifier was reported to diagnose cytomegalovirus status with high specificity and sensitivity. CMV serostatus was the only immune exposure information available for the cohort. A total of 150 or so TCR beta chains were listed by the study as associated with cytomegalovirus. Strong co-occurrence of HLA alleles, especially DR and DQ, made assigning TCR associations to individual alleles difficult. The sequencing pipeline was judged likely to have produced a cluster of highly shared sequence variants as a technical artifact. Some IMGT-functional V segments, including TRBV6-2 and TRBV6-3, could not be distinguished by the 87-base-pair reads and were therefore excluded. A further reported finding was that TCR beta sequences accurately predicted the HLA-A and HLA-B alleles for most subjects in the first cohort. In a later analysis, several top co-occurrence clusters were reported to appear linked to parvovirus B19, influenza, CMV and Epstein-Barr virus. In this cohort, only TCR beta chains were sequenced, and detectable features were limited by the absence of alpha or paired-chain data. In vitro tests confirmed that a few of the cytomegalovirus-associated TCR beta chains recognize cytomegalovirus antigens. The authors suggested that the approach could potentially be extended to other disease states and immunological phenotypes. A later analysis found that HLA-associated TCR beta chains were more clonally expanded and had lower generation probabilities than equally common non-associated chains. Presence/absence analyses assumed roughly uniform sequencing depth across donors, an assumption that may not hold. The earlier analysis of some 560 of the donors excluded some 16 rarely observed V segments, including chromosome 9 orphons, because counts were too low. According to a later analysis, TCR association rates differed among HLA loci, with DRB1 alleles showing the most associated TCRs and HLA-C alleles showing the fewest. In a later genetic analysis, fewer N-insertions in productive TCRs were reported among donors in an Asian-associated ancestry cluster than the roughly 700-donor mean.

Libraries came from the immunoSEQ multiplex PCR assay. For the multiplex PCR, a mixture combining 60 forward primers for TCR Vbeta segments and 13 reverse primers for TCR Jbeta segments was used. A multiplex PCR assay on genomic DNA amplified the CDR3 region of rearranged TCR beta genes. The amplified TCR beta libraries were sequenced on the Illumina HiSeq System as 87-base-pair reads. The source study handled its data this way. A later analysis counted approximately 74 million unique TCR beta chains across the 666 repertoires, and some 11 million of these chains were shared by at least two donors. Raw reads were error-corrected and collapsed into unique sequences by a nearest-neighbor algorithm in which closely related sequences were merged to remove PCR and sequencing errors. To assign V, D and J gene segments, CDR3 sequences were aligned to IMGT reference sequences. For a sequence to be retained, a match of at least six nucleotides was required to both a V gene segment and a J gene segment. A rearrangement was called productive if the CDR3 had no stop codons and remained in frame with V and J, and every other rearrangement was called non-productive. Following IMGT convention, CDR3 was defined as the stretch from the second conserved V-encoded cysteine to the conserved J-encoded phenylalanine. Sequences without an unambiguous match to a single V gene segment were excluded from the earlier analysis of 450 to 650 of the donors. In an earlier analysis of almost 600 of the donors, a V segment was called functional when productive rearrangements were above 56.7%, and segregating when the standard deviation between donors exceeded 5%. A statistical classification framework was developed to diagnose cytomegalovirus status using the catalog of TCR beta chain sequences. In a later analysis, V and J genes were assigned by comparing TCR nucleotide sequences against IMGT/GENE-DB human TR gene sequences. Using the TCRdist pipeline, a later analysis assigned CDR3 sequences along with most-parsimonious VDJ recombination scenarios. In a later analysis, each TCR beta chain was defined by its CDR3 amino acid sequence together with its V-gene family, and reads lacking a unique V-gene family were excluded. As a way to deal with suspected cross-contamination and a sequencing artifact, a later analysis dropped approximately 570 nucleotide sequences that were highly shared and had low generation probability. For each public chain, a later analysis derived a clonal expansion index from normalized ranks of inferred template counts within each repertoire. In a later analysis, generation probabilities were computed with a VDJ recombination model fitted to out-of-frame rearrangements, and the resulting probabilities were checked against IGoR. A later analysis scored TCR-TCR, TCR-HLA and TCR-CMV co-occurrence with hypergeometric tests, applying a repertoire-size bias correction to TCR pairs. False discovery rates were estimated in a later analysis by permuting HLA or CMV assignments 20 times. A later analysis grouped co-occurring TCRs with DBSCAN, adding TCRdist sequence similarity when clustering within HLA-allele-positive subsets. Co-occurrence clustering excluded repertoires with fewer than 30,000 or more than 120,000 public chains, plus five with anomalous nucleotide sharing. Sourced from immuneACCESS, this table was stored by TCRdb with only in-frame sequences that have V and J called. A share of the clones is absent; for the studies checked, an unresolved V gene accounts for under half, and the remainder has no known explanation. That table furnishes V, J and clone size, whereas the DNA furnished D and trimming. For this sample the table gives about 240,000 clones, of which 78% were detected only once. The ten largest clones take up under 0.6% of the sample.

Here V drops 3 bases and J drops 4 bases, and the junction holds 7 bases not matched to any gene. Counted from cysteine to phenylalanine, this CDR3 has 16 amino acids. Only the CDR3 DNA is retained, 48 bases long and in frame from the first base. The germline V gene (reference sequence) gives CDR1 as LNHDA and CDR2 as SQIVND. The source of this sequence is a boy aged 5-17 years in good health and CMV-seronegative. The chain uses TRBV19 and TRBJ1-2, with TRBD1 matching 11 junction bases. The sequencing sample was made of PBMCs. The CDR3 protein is CASSIERTGGAYGYTF. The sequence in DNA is TGTGCCAGTAGTATCGAGAGGACAGGGGGCGCCTATGGCTACACCTTC.